These 24 T cell receptor beta chains came from one sample sequenced in a study of T cell changes during pregnancy in multiple sclerosis. Sequencing used immunoSEQ multiplex PCR; TCRdb keeps in-frame clones, though not all of them. The data show about 75,000 clones, 85% to 95% seen once. The source material was CD4+ T cells from peripheral blood mononuclear cells, sampled before pregnancy. Source of these receptors: a female donor with multiple sclerosis, enrolled in a pregnancy study.

This chain joins TRBV6-5 and TRBJ1-3; 10 bases fit TRBD1. Germline-derived CDR1 and CDR2 are MNHEY and SVGAGI. CDR3 length: 13 amino acids. Trimming removed 9 bases from V and 8 bases from J; junction bases left unmatched: 7. CDR3 region: CASSRGQGYTIYF. CDR3 sequence (DNA): TGTGCCAGTTCCAGGGGACAGGGGTACACCATATATTTT.

The J gene is TRBJ2-3, the V gene TRBV5-4, with 8 bases fitting TRBD2. V was pared by 4 bases and J by 1 base, with 2 bases of the junction left unmatched. This CDR3 is built from 14 residues. From germline, CDR1 is SGHNT and CDR2 YYREEE (reference sequence). This CDR3 reads CASSGGGRTDTQYF. CDR3 nucleotide sequence: TGTGCCAGCAGCGGCGGGGGGCGCACAGATACGCAGTATTTT. Full variable domain (rest looked up from reference TRBV5-4 and TRBJ2-3): ETGVTQSPTHLIKTRGQQVTLRCSSQSGHNTVSWYQQALGQGPQFIFQYYREEENGRGNFPPRFSGLQFPNYSSELNVNALELDDSALYLCASSGGGRTDTQYFGPGTRLTVL.

The CDR3 coding sequence is TGTGCCAGCAGCGTCCCAGGGAAGAATTCACCCCTCCACTTT. It is translated as CASSVPGKNSPLHF. The V gene is TRBV11-2, the J gene TRBJ1-6; TRBD1 is a possible D gene (5 bases). The germline V gene encodes CDR1 SGHAT and CDR2 FQNNGV. V lost 5 bases and J lost 7, with 12 bases in between. The CDR3 has 14 amino acids.

V is TRBV6-4 and J is TRBJ2-1; D may be TRBD2 (6 bases). Between the trimmed V and J ends, which lost 0 bases and 6 bases, there was a span of 15 bases. Germline CDR1 and CDR2: MRHNA and SNTAGT. CDR3 length: 16 amino acids. The CDR3 reads CASSDSGGTQRNEQFF. CDR3 in DNA: TGTGCCAGCAGTGACTCTGGTGGGACTCAGCGCAATGAGCAGTTCTTC.

This clone was detected only once. The gene calls are TRBV5-6 and TRBJ2-3; weak D call: TRBD1 (6 bases). V was trimmed by 3 bases and J by 4 bases, leaving 12 bases between them. CDR1 and CDR2 (germline): SGHDT, YYEEEE. The CDR3 has 14 residues. The CDR3 nucleotides are TGTGCCAGCAGCTCCTACAGGGAATCAGATACGCAGTATTTT. This sequence encodes CASSSYRESDTQYF. The variable domain in full, with the rest retrieved from reference TRBV5-6 and TRBJ2-3, is DAGVTQSPTHLIKTRGQQVTLRCSPKSGHDTVSWYQQALGQGPQFIFQYYEEEERQRGNFPDRFSGHQFPNYSSELNVNALLLGDSALYLCASSSYRESDTQYFGPGTRLTVL.

The chain employs TRBV13 and TRBJ2-1; 10 bases are shared with TRBD2. V lost 6 bases, J lost 11 bases, and 4 bases stayed unmatched. This CDR3 is 12 amino acids long. From germline, CDR1 is PRHDT and CDR2 FYEKMQ (reference sequence). The CDR3 loop is CASRIAGGKQFF. As DNA, the CDR3 is TGTGCCAGCAGGATAGCGGGGGGAAAGCAGTTCTTC.

V usage is TRBV21-1 and J usage is TRBJ1-1. TRBV21-1 is a pseudogene locus. The CDR3 sequence is 14 residues long. This CDR3 is CASSKDRSNTEAFF. CDR3 DNA sequence: TGTGCCAGCAGCAAAGATAGATCGAACACTGAAGCTTTCTTT.

The chain links TRBV6-1 to TRBJ2-3; D is perhaps TRBD2 (6 bases). The germline V and J ends were trimmed by 4 bases and 0 bases, with 17 bases remaining between them. In germline, CDR1 is MNHNS, CDR2 SASEGT. The CDR3 is made up of 17 amino acids. The CDR3 protein is CASSVYFLGLSTDTQYF. CDR3 coding DNA: TGTGCCAGCAGTGTATATTTTTTGGGACTTAGCACAGATACGCAGTATTTT.

The chain is built from TRBV18 and TRBJ2-1; 7 positions agree with TRBD1. CDR3 length equals 16 residues. V shed 3 bases and J 7 bases; nucleotides not matched to a gene: 12. Per germline, CDR1 KGHSH and CDR2 LQKENI. CDR3 DNA: TGTGCCAGCTCACCCTCGGACTTCCCCAGGGGGAATGAGCAGTTCTTC. Its protein is CASSPSDFPRGNEQFF.

The V call is TRBV2, the J call TRBJ2-7, with a tentative D call TRBD1 (5 bases). The length of the CDR3 is 15 residues. The germline CDR1 and CDR2 sequences are SNHLY and FYNNEI. Deletions cut 6 bases from V and 2 bases from J, with 17 bases between. In DNA, the CDR3 is TGTGCCAGCAGGCAAGAGCGTAAGGGGACCTACGAGCAGTACTTC. Its translation is CASRQERKGTYEQYF.

The chain recombines TRBV28 with TRBJ1-3; D is unclear. With 8 bases removed from V and 7 bases from J, the gap between germline ends came to 18 bases. There are 14 residues in the CDR3. Per the germline V gene, CDR1 is MDHEN and CDR2 is SYDVKM. CDR3 coding DNA: TGTGCCAGCGGGAGCTACAAGCTTGGGAACACCATATATTTT. Residues: CASGSYKLGNTIYF.

The chain couples TRBV4-1 to TRBJ1-2; no firm D call. Germline lookup yields CDR1 MGHRA and CDR2 YSYEKL. This CDR3 contains 14 residues. V lost 6 bases to trimming and J lost 5 bases, with 16 bases between them. The CDR3 here is CASRNPLIGYGYTF. The CDR3 DNA is TGCGCCAGCAGGAACCCCTTGATCGGTTATGGCTACACCTTC.

The V gene is TRBV19, the J gene TRBJ2-7, with 9 bases that match TRBD1. CDR1 is LNHDA and CDR2 is SQIVND in the germline V gene (reference sequence). This CDR3 spans 16 amino acids. J lost 5 bases, V lost 5 bases, and 13 bases had no gene match. The CDR3 DNA reads TGTGCCAGTAGTGTCCTTATGGGACAGGGTGCCCACGAGCAGTACTTC. It translates to CASSVLMGQGAHEQYF. Combining the CDR3 with reference TRBV19 and TRBJ2-7 gives the whole variable domain DGGITQSPKYLFRKEGQNVTLSCEQNLNHDAMYWYRQDPGQGLRLIYYSQIVNDFQKGDIAEGYSVSREKKESFPLTVTSAQKNPTAFYLCASSVLMGQGAHEQYFGPGTRLTVT.

The CDR3 here is CASTGDSSYEQYF. The DNA of the CDR3 is TGTGCCAGCACCGGCGACTCGTCCTACGAGCAGTACTTC. This chain connects TRBV11-3 to TRBJ2-7, with D hard to call. The germline V and J ends were trimmed by 7 bases and 1 base, with 11 bases remaining between them. Germline lookup yields CDR1 SGHNT and CDR2 YENEEA. This CDR3 contains 13 residues. The whole variable domain, filled in from reference TRBV11-3 and TRBJ2-7, reads EAGVVQSPRYKIIEKKQPVAFWCNPISGHNTLYWYLQNLGQGPELLIRYENEEAVDDSQLPKDRFSAERLKGVDSTLKIQPAELGDSAVYLCASTGDSSYEQYFGPGTRLTVT.

The chain has TRBV19 and TRBJ1-2; 11 bases agree with TRBD1. The trim removed 6 bases at V and 3 bases at J, leaving 6 bases unmatched. Germline assignment: CDR1 LNHDA and CDR2 SQIVND (reference sequence). There are 15 residues in the CDR3. The CDR3 coding sequence is TGTGCCAGTAGCCGGACAGGGGGCGCAGACTATGGCTACACCTTC. It specifies CASSRTGGADYGYTF. The whole variable domain, remainder taken from reference TRBV19 and TRBJ1-2, is DGGITQSPKYLFRKEGQNVTLSCEQNLNHDAMYWYRQDPGQGLRLIYYSQIVNDFQKGDIAEGYSVSREKKESFPLTVTSAQKNPTAFYLCASSRTGGADYGYTFGSGTRLTVV.

The chain is built from TRBV6-5 and TRBJ2-6; D possibly corresponds to TRBD1 (5 bases). The V and J ends lost 6 bases and 0 bases respectively, with 9 bases between them. This CDR3 spans 15 amino acids. CDR1 and CDR2 from the germline V gene are MNHEY and SVGAGI. CDR3 coding DNA: TGTGCCAGCAGCAAAGACAGCTCTGGGGCCAACGTCCTGACTTTC. Translation gives CASSKDSSGANVLTF.

This chain connects TRBV11-3 to TRBJ2-3; TRBD2 is a possible D gene (6 bases). This CDR3 is built from 14 residues. CDR1 is SGHNT, CDR2 YENEEA, per germline. Trimming left V 4 bases short and J 8 bases short, with 16 bases between. This CDR3 is CASSSTTGGATQYF. CDR3 sequence (DNA): TGTGCCAGCAGCTCAACGACCGGGGGAGCTACGCAGTATTTT.

The gene calls are TRBV27 and TRBJ2-7, with 9 bases identical to TRBD1. The trim removed 2 bases at V and 1 base at J, leaving 15 bases unmatched. Germline lookup yields CDR1 MNHEY and CDR2 SMNVEV (reference sequence). The CDR3 extends over 19 amino acids. CDR3 sequence (DNA): TGTGCCAGCAGTTTACGTCCCGGGACAGGGTTGGGGGTGTCCTACGAGCAGTACTTC. The encoded protein is CASSLRPGTGLGVSYEQYF.

This rearrangement joins TRBV5-1 to TRBJ2-5; the match to TRBD1 covers 9 bases. The CDR3 consists of 16 residues. V was clipped by 1 base and J by 4 bases; unmatched bases: 8. Germline CDR1 SGHRS, CDR2 YFSETQ. This CDR3 reads CASSLQIQGAGETQYF. CDR3 DNA sequence: TGCGCCAGCAGCTTGCAGATACAGGGGGCAGGAGAGACCCAGTACTTC.

This clone was seen a single time. V and J are TRBV11-3 and TRBJ2-7; 8 bases match TRBD2. The germline gives CDR1 SGHNT, CDR2 YENEEA. V lost 5 bases and J lost 2; bases outside the gene matches: 5. The CDR3 sequence is 14 residues long. CDR3 nucleotides: TGTGCCAGCAGCACGTATAGCGGGACCTACGAGCAGTACTTC. The encoded protein is CASSTYSGTYEQYF. Full variable domain (rest looked up from reference TRBV11-3 and TRBJ2-7): EAGVVQSPRYKIIEKKQPVAFWCNPISGHNTLYWYLQNLGQGPELLIRYENEEAVDDSQLPKDRFSAERLKGVDSTLKIQPAELGDSAVYLCASSTYSGTYEQYFGPGTRLTVT.

With regard to this clone: Sequence at one end of the junction differs from germline and may be a read error. The chain links TRBV7-2 to TRBJ1-5; no clear D. The V gene's germline CDR1 is SGHTA and CDR2 FQGNSA. This CDR3 is 13 amino acids long. The CDR3 coding sequence is TGTGCCAGCAGCTTAACTAGCAGTCAGCCCCAGCATTTT. Amino acids: CASSLTSSQPQHF. The entire variable domain, with the rest obtained from reference TRBV7-2 and TRBJ1-5, is as follows: GAGVSQSPSNKVTEKGKDVELRCDPISGHTALYWYRQSLGQGLEFLIYFQGNSAPDKSGLPSDRFSAERTGGSVSTLTIQRTQQEDSAVYLCASSLTSSQPQHFGDGTRLSIL.

The sample holds one count of this clone. V is TRBV11-2 and J is TRBJ2-7, with a weak D call TRBD1 (6 bases). The CDR3 extends over 18 amino acids. CDR1 is SGHAT, CDR2 FQNNGV, per germline. V lost 4 bases and J lost 3, with 25 bases in between. This CDR3 is CASSSSSLDRINHYEQYF. The CDR3 DNA follows: TGTGCCAGCAGCTCCTCTTCCCTCGACAGGATTAATCACTACGAGCAGTACTTC.

In this sample, this clone turned up once. J is TRBJ1-2 and V is TRBV6-5; the D gene is possibly TRBD1 (6 bases). V lost 0 bases, J lost 6 bases, and 17 bases lay in between. Per the germline V gene, CDR1 is MNHEY and CDR2 is SVGAGI. This CDR3 has 16 residues. The CDR3 spells CASSYSGASLNHGYTF. The DNA of the CDR3 is TGTGCCAGCAGTTACTCGGGGGCAAGCCTAAATCATGGCTACACCTTC.

V is TRBV5-1 and J is TRBJ2-1; 8 nucleotides align to TRBD1. The CDR3 totals 16 residues. J was trimmed by 0 bases and V by 0 bases; bases with no gene match: 2. In germline, CDR1 is SGHRS, CDR2 YFSETQ. In nucleotides, the CDR3 is TGCGCCAGCAGCTTGGGGGGGACAGGCTCCTACAATGAGCAGTTCTTC. Translating it yields CASSLGGTGSYNEQFF.